What follows describes a single T cell receptor (beta chain). The antigen remains undetermined. Germline CDR1 reads SGHDT; CDR2 reads YYEEEE. V was cut by 2 bases and J by 0 bases, with 6 bases left in between. The CDR3 spans 13 residues. These data originate in a study of cytomegalovirus exposure and HLA in healthy donors. Overall study: Findings of an earlier analysis included roughly 110 million unique TCR beta sequences from 180 million or so T cells.

Overall study results and limits: The later analysis indicated that the majority of CMV-associated TCR beta chains appeared HLA-restricted.

Primers for the PCR totalled 60 Vbeta and 13 Jbeta. TCRdb's copy holds only in-frame clones and misses some; the assay was immunoSEQ multiplex PCR. The sample lists roughly 120,000 clones; approximately 86% were seen once. This chain joins TRBV5-6 and TRBJ2-7; D not certain. The material sequenced was PBMCs. This sequence was found in a man between 35 and 55 years old in good health and CMV-seronegative. The CDR3 nucleotides are TGTGCCAGCAGCTTCTCTAACTCCTACGAGCAGTACTTC. This codes for CASSFSNSYEQYF.